The 26 T cell receptor beta chains below were found in one sample sequenced in a study of cytomegalovirus exposure and HLA in healthy donors. PCR employed 60 Vbeta and 13 Jbeta primers. Assay: immunoSEQ multiplex PCR; the TCRdb copy retains only in-frame clones and omits some. The sample has 130,000 or so clones; approximately 65% are singletons. Sequencing used PBMCs. The receptors originated from a woman aged 60 to 75 in good health and CMV-seronegative.

This clone showed up just a few times. The V and J genes are TRBV28 and TRBJ2-5; 12 nucleotides align to TRBD1. The assigned J gene may be wrong: the sequence end matches TRBJ2-7 better. Germline V gene lookup returns CDR1 MDHEN and CDR2 SYDVKM. CDR3 size: 17 residues. The CDR3 DNA reads TGTGCCAGCAGTTCCGTCGCCGGGACAGGGGGCAACAACGAGCAGTACTTC. Residues: CASSSVAGTGGNNEQYF.

The rearrangement uses TRBV5-4 and TRBJ2-6, with 8 positions matching TRBD1. Germline CDR1 SGHNT, CDR2 YYREEE (reference sequence). The CDR3 extends over 17 amino acids. V shed 2 bases and J 0 bases; nucleotides not matched to a gene: 4. In DNA form, the CDR3 reads TGTGCCAGCAGCTTTCCCCAGGGGGCCTCTGGGGCCAACGTCCTGACTTTC. This encodes CASSFPQGASGANVLTF.

The V gene is TRBV19, the J gene TRBJ1-1; TRBD1 aligns across 7 bases. Germline V gene lookup returns CDR1 LNHDA and CDR2 SQIVND (reference sequence). With V trimmed by 4 bases and J by 11 bases, 7 bases remained unmatched. This CDR3 has 12 amino acids. The CDR3 region is CASSREGAKAFF. DNA for the CDR3: TGTGCCAGTAGTAGAGAGGGGGCGAAGGCTTTCTTT.

This clone occurred a few times. The chain joins TRBV5-4 to TRBJ1-3; D may be TRBD1 (6 bases). With 1 base removed from V and 0 bases from J, the gap between germline ends came to 11 bases. The CDR3 covers 16 residues. CDR1 is SGHNT, CDR2 YYREEE, per germline (reference sequence). This CDR3 is CASSLIGGPSGNTIYF. The CDR3 bases are TGTGCCAGCAGCTTGATCGGGGGGCCCTCTGGAAACACCATATATTTT.

The chain employs TRBV2 and TRBJ1-4; maybe TRBD1 (5 bases). The germline CDR1 and CDR2 sequences are SNHLY and FYNNEI. V lost 6 bases to trimming and J lost 11 bases, with 25 bases between them. This CDR3 has 16 amino acids. The CDR3 protein is CASSGYAGKASNKLFF. The DNA of the CDR3 is TGTGCCAGCAGCGGATACGCAGGGAAGGCCTCCAATAAACTGTTTTTT.

This clone has only a few counts. The chain links TRBV27 to TRBJ2-1, with TRBD2 as a possible D gene (5 bases). V was pared by 8 bases and J by 7 bases, with 12 bases between. Germline values: CDR1 MNHEY, CDR2 SMNVEV (reference sequence). The CDR3 has 12 residues. Here the CDR3 reads CASPKPGNEQFF. Here the CDR3 DNA reads TGTGCCAGCCCCAAACCGGGGAATGAGCAGTTCTTC.

A note on this clone: The junction departs from germline at one end; a sequencing error may be responsible. The V call is TRBV7-9, the J call TRBJ1-1; 8 nucleotides agree with TRBD1. Germline V gene data show CDR1 as SEHNR and CDR2 as FQNEAQ (reference sequence). The CDR3 covers 11 residues. The CDR3 sequence is CASSLGQGLQF. DNA of the CDR3: TGTGCCAGCAGCCTTGGACAGGGTCTCCAGTTT.

This clone has a handful of counts. The chain employs TRBV19 and TRBJ1-3, with 7 bases fitting TRBD1. V lost 10 bases and J lost 3; bases outside the gene matches: 6. The V gene's germline CDR1 is LNHDA and CDR2 SQIVND (reference sequence). This CDR3 spans 13 amino acids. CDR3: CATKTGDGNTIYF. The CDR3 region has the DNA TGTGCCACTAAAACAGGGGATGGAAACACCATATATTTT.

The count of this clone is one. The chain is built from TRBV5-4 and TRBJ2-1, with 10 positions matching TRBD2. The CDR3 loop spans 16 amino acids. Unmatched junction bases numbered 13, after V lost 6 bases and J lost 7 bases. Germline V CDR1 and CDR2: SGHNT, YYREEE (reference sequence). CDR3 region: CASTASGSPLGNEQFF. DNA of the CDR3: TGTGCCAGCACGGCTAGCGGGAGCCCACTGGGGAATGAGCAGTTCTTC.

CDR3: CASSTTHYGYTF. The DNA for the CDR3 is TGTGCCAGCAGCACAACCCACTATGGCTACACCTTC. The V and J genes are TRBV11-2 and TRBJ1-2; D remains unclear. With 5 bases removed from V and 3 bases from J, the gap between germline ends came to 7 bases. There are 12 residues in the CDR3. The V gene's germline CDR1 is SGHAT and CDR2 FQNNGV.

The V and J genes are TRBV9 and TRBJ2-5; 11 positions agree with TRBD1. Germline loops: CDR1 SGDLS, CDR2 YYNGEE. This CDR3 region has 17 residues. The V and J ends lost 0 bases and 2 bases, in that order; junction bases with no gene match: 6. CDR3 in DNA: TGTGCCAGCAGCGTAGCACCCGGGACAGGGGGGCAAGAGACCCAGTACTTC. It is translated as CASSVAPGTGGQETQYF.

The J gene is TRBJ1-1, the V gene TRBV2, with D uncertain. V lost 6 bases and J lost 3, with 14 bases in between. The germline gives CDR1 SNHLY, CDR2 FYNNEI. The CDR3 extends over 14 amino acids. This chain's CDR3 is CASRSAGWDTEAFF. Written as DNA, the CDR3 is TGTGCCAGCAGGAGCGCGGGCTGGGACACTGAAGCTTTCTTT.

The genes are TRBV6-1 and TRBJ2-1; 11 bases are a match to TRBD2. After removal of 3 bases from V and 5 bases from J, the junction contained 12 bases not matched to a gene. Germline values: CDR1 MNHNS, CDR2 SASEGT. CDR3 size: 18 residues. As DNA, the CDR3 is TGTGCCAGCAGTGATGTGCGACTAGCGGGAAACCGTAACAATGAGCAGTTCTTC. Amino acid sequence: CASSDVRLAGNRNNEQFF.

This clone has a handful of counts. The chain employs TRBV4-3 and TRBJ2-2, with a weak D call TRBD2 (7 bases). This CDR3 has 18 residues. Germline values: CDR1 LGHNA, CDR2 YSLEER. V lost 0 bases to trimming and J lost 6 bases, with 20 bases between them. This chain's CDR3 is CASSQETPGGHRPGELFF. Written as DNA, the CDR3 is TGCGCCAGCAGCCAAGAAACCCCGGGGGGCCACAGGCCCGGGGAGCTGTTTTTT.

The CDR3 nucleotides read TGCGCCAGCAGCCAAGAAAACAGGGGGGGAGCTTTCTTT. Translated: CASSQENRGGAFF. The J gene is TRBJ1-1, the V gene TRBV4-1; 8 nucleotides match TRBD1. CDR1 is MGHRA, CDR2 YSYEKL, per germline. With 0 bases clipped from V and 10 bases from J, the junction kept 4 bases outside the gene matches. CDR3 length equals 13 residues.

The chain carries TRBV19 and TRBJ1-4; D perhaps matches TRBD1 (5 bases). The V and J ends lost 1 base and 6 bases respectively, with 12 bases between them. Looked up from germline, CDR1 is LNHDA and CDR2 is SQIVND (reference sequence). This CDR3 comprises 15 residues. In DNA, the CDR3 is TGTGCCAGTAGTATAGCAGGGATTGGGCATGAAAAACTGTTTTTT. The encoded protein is CASSIAGIGHEKLFF.

This clone occurred a few times. The rearrangement links TRBV5-1 to TRBJ2-2; 7 positions agree with TRBD2. The CDR3 spans 16 residues. Germline V gene sequence: CDR1 SGHRS, CDR2 YFSETQ. The V and J ends lost 2 bases and 6 bases, in that order; junction bases with no gene match: 10. The DNA for the CDR3 is TGCGCCAGCAGCTTCCTAGCGGAACCTGCGGCCGGGGAGCTGTTTTTT. This gives the protein CASSFLAEPAAGELFF.

The V and J genes are TRBV5-3 and TRBJ2-5; 7 bases match TRBD2. The last part of the DNA fits TRBJ2-7 better; the J call may be wrong. TRBV5-3 is filed as an ORF, its function uncertain. The CDR3 is made up of 16 amino acids. The CDR3 loop reads CARSGYLAVSSYEQYF. The DNA for the CDR3 is TGTGCCAGAAGCGGATATCTAGCGGTTAGCTCCTACGAGCAGTACTTC.

On this clone: The junction shows a germline mismatch at one end, possibly a read error. The CDR3 region has the DNA TGTTCCAGCAGTCGGGAGGGCCTAACAGATACGCAGTATTTT. Its protein is CSSSREGLTDTQYF. V and J are TRBV7-9 and TRBJ2-3; 8 bases map to TRBD2. Germline CDR1 is SEHNR and CDR2 is FQNEAQ (reference sequence). This CDR3 comprises 14 residues.

V gene TRBV7-2 combines with J gene TRBJ1-5; 11 nucleotides line up with TRBD1. Unmatched junction bases numbered 6, after V lost 5 bases and J lost 6 bases. The CDR3 totals 15 residues. CDR1 SGHTA and CDR2 FQGNSA come from the germline V gene. For the CDR3, the DNA is TGTGCCAGCAGCCCGTCGGACAGGGGGCGTCAGCCCCAGCATTTT. Protein product: CASSPSDRGRQPQHF.

The J gene is TRBJ1-1, the V gene TRBV19; D gene ambiguous. CDR1 is LNHDA and CDR2 is SQIVND in the germline V gene (reference sequence). Between the trimmed V and J ends, which lost 4 bases and 5 bases, there was a span of 11 bases. This CDR3 is 13 amino acids long. In nucleotides, the CDR3 is TGTGCCAGTAGTACCCCCGTGGAGACTGAAGCTTTCTTT. Protein product: CASSTPVETEAFF.

In this sample, this clone turned up a few times. This chain uses TRBV7-2 with TRBJ1-5, with D maybe TRBD1 (5 bases). The V end was cut by 1 base, the J end by 4 bases, with 5 bases between. The CDR3 sequence is 13 residues long. Germline V gene lookup returns CDR1 SGHTA and CDR2 FQGNSA. CDR3 protein: CASSLDRNQPQHF. In DNA, the CDR3 is TGTGCCAGCAGCTTAGACAGGAATCAGCCCCAGCATTTT.

The rearrangement joins TRBV5-1 to TRBJ2-2; 8 bases align to TRBD1. This CDR3 region has 15 residues. V lost 4 bases to trimming and J lost 3 bases; unmatched junction nucleotides: 5. CDR1 and CDR2 (germline): SGHRS, YFSETQ. The CDR3 reads CASSPDRVDTGELFF. CDR3 nucleotide sequence: TGCGCCAGCAGCCCGGACAGGGTTGACACCGGGGAGCTGTTTTTT.

The chain uses TRBV5-1 and TRBJ1-3; 8 bases are shared with TRBD1. V lost 0 bases and J lost 0; bases outside the gene matches: 5. Germline CDR1 SGHRS, CDR2 YFSETQ. The CDR3 has 17 residues. CDR3 protein: CASSLVGTGGSGNTIYF. The CDR3 nucleotides read TGCGCCAGCAGCTTGGTAGGGACAGGCGGCTCTGGAAACACCATATATTTT.

The chain employs TRBV5-1 and TRBJ2-5; the match to TRBD1 covers 12 bases. The length of the CDR3 is 16 residues. The germline CDR1 and CDR2 sequences are SGHRS and YFSETQ. V lost 4 bases to trimming and J lost 2 bases; unmatched junction nucleotides: 6. The CDR3 sequence: CASSVGTGGWQETQYF. The DNA of the CDR3 is TGCGCCAGCAGCGTAGGGACAGGGGGCTGGCAAGAGACCCAGTACTTC.

The J gene is TRBJ2-7, the V gene TRBV5-8; 13 bases fit TRBD2. V gave up 7 bases and J gave up 5 bases; unmatched junction bases: 15. The CDR3 spans 17 residues. CDR1 is SGHTS and CDR2 is YDEGEE in the germline V gene. CDR3 amino acids: CASSPGQLLAGGDEQYF. The CDR3 DNA reads TGTGCCAGCTCTCCGGGACAGTTACTAGCGGGAGGGGACGAGCAGTACTTC.